These 20 T cell receptor beta chains share one sample of origin, sequenced in a study of T cells in severe cutaneous drug reactions. TCR subtype-specific primers in iRepertoire multiplex PCR prepared libraries for bulk and single-cell sequencing. For each CDR3 protein, TCRdb gives one entry from its re-call of the multiplex PCR reads, without DNA. The sample totals approximately 5,000 distinct CDR3 sequences. The patients sequenced had a carbamazepine-induced Stevens-Johnson syndrome or toxic epidermal necrolysis reaction. The sequencing input was PBMCs. The receptors come from a human donor with a severe cutaneous adverse drug reaction.

The chain joins TRBV6-1 to TRBJ2-5; TCRdb returns TRBD2, unconfirmable since there is no DNA. From germline, CDR1 is MNHNS and CDR2 SASEGT. The CDR3 length is 14 residues. The CDR3 sequence is CASSPPVGQETQYF.

Judged by frequency, this clonotype is medium-sized (0.01 to 0.1%). The V gene is TRBV6-2 or TRBV6-3, the J gene TRBJ2-3. CDR3 length: 15 amino acids. In germline, CDR1 is MNHEY, CDR2 SVGEGT. CDR3: CASSSFRTSGDTQYF.

By frequency, this clonotype is medium-sized. The gene calls are TRBV28 and TRBJ2-7; the D call of TRBD1 rests on TCRdb alone, since no DNA is present to check it. In germline, CDR1 is MDHEN, CDR2 SYDVKM. This CDR3 is 15 amino acids long. The CDR3 here is CASTSAPGGSYEQYF.

The rearrangement links TRBV5-5 to TRBJ2-7; the TCRdb D gene call, TRBD1, has no DNA to confirm it. CDR1 is SGHKS and CDR2 is YYEKEE in the germline V gene (reference sequence). The CDR3 length is 18 residues. The CDR3 spells CASSFGTGKLHVMYEQYF.

The chain uses TRBV10-3 and TRBJ1-1. The CDR3 is made up of 12 amino acids. Per germline, CDR1 ENHRY and CDR2 SYGVKD. CDR3 amino acids: CAISESATEAFF.

Considering frequency, this clonotype is medium-sized. The rearrangement links TRBV6-2 or TRBV6-3 to TRBJ2-7; absent DNA, TCRdb's TRBD2 call cannot be checked. In germline, CDR1 is MNHEY, CDR2 SVGEGT. The CDR3 totals 13 residues. The CDR3 here is CASSSPSVDEQYF.

The chain uses TRBV11-3 and TRBJ2-1; TCRdb's D gene call, TRBD1, goes unchecked for lack of DNA. This CDR3 spans 15 amino acids. In germline, CDR1 is SGHNT, CDR2 YENEEA. The CDR3 sequence is CASSQGQASYNEQFF.

This clonotype counts as medium-sized by frequency. The V gene is TRBV27, the J gene TRBJ1-1. Per the germline V gene, CDR1 is MNHEY and CDR2 is SMNVEV (reference sequence). The CDR3 is 13 amino acids. CDR3 residues: CASSLGRGGEAFF.

The V gene is TRBV19, the J gene TRBJ1-1; TCRdb's D call of TRBD1 is untestable without DNA. CDR3 length: 14 residues. Germline assignment: CDR1 LNHDA and CDR2 SQIVND (reference sequence). CDR3 residues: CASSIEARDTEAFF.

According to its frequency, this clonotype is medium-sized. The chain combines TRBV28 with TRBJ2-1; the TRBD1 assignment by TCRdb is unverifiable without DNA. In germline, CDR1 is MDHEN, CDR2 SYDVKM. This CDR3 is built from 15 residues. CDR3 sequence: CASSITGEAYNEQFF.

This chain joins TRBV9 and TRBJ2-7; there is no DNA to check the TCRdb D call of TRBD1. Germline-derived CDR1 and CDR2 are SGDLS and YYNGEE. The CDR3 totals 14 residues. The CDR3 spells CASSVAGTVYEQYF.

This clonotype registers medium-sized (0.01 to 0.1%) by frequency. V and J are TRBV19 and TRBJ2-7; TCRdb lists TRBD1, though no DNA is available to test this call. The CDR3 consists of 15 residues. The V gene's germline CDR1 is LNHDA and CDR2 SQIVND (reference sequence). CDR3 amino acids: CASSSPTGDSYEQYF.

Frequency places this clonotype as medium-sized. The V and J genes are TRBV28 and TRBJ1-5. Per germline, CDR1 MDHEN and CDR2 SYDVKM. CDR3 length: 15 amino acids. CDR3 in amino acids: CASSLSQGLSQPQHF. Looking up the rest from reference TRBV28 and TRBJ1-5 gives the full variable domain: DVKVTQSSRYLVKRTGEKVFLECVQDMDHENMFWYRQDPGLGLRLIYFSYDVKMKEKGDIPEGYSVSREKKERFSLILESASTNQTSMYLCASSLSQGLSQPQHFGDGTRLSIL.

Considering frequency, this clonotype is medium-sized. This chain joins TRBV25-1 and TRBJ2-7. The CDR3 covers 11 residues. Germline V gene data show CDR1 as MGHDK and CDR2 as SYGVNS. CDR3 sequence: CASFGLYEQYF.

This clonotype counts as medium-sized by frequency. V is TRBV25-1 and J is TRBJ2-1; as DNA is missing, the TRBD2 call by TCRdb cannot be tested. The CDR3 covers 20 residues. The V gene's germline CDR1 is MGHDK and CDR2 SYGVNS. The CDR3 reads CASSGSRSGRPLLNYNEQFF. Filled out from reference TRBV25-1 and TRBJ2-1, the complete variable domain reads EADIYQTPRYLVIGTGKKITLECSQTMGHDKMYWYQQDPGMELHLIHYSYGVNSTEKGDLSSESTVSRIRTEHFPLTLESARPSHTSQYLCASSGSRSGRPLLNYNEQFFGPGTRLTVL.

The chain recombines TRBV7-9 with TRBJ2-1. Germline CDR1 is SEHNR and CDR2 is FQNEAQ (reference sequence). This CDR3 region has 14 residues. This chain's CDR3 is CASSEMTQFNEQFF. Together with reference TRBV7-9 and TRBJ2-1, the CDR3 gives the full variable domain: DTGVSQNPRHKITKRGQNVTFRCDPISEHNRLYWYRQTLGQGPEFLTYFQNEAQLEKSRLLSDRFSAERPKGSFSTLEIQRTEQGDSAMYLCASSEMTQFNEQFFGPGTRLTVL.

According to its frequency, this clonotype is medium-sized. This chain joins TRBV28 and TRBJ1-1; TCRdb indicates TRBD1, and absent DNA this call remains unverified. Germline lookup yields CDR1 MDHEN and CDR2 SYDVKM. The length of the CDR3 is 16 residues. CDR3 sequence reads: CASSLLGQGTRTEAFF.

This clonotype ranks as medium-sized in terms of frequency. The gene calls are TRBV19 and TRBJ1-1. The CDR3 runs 11 residues. Germline CDR1 reads LNHDA; CDR2 reads SQIVND (reference sequence). CDR3 loop: CASDASSGAFF.

V usage is TRBV7-3 and J usage is TRBJ2-1. This CDR3 is 13 amino acids long. Germline CDR1 SGHTA, CDR2 FQGTGA. CDR3 amino acids: CASSFSLYNEQFF.

The CDR3 is CASSEFGDRSYEQYF. The chain employs TRBV6-1 and TRBJ2-7. The CDR3 contains 15 residues. Germline loops: CDR1 MNHNS, CDR2 SASEGT.